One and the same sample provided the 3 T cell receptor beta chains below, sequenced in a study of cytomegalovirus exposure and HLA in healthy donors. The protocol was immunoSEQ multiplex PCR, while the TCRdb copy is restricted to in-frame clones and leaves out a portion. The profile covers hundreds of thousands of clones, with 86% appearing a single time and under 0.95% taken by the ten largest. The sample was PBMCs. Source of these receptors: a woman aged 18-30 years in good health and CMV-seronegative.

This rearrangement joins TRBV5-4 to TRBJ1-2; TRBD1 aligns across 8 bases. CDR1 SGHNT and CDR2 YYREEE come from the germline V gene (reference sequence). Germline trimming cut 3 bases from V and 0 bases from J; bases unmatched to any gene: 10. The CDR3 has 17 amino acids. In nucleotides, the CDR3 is TGTGCCAGCAGCTCATACCAGAGGACAGGGACTAACTATGGCTACACCTTC. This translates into CASSSYQRTGTNYGYTF.

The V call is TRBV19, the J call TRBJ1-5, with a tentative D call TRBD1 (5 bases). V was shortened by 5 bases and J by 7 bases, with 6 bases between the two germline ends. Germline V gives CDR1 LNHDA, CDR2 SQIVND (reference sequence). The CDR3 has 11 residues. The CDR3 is CASSQGQPQHF. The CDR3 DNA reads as TGTGCCAGTAGTCAGGGCCAGCCCCAGCATTTT.

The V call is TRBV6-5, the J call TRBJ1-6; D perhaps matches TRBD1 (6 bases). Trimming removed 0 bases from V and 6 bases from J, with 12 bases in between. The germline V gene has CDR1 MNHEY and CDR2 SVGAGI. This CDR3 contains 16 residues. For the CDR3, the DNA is TGTGCCAGCAGTTACTCGACCGGGACACCTAATTCACCCCTCCACTTT. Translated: CASSYSTGTPNSPLHF.